The following is a T cell receptor beta chain sequence with its context. It has no known antigen specificity. Base-call qualities are not available, and no considerably larger clone is one nucleotide away. For sequencing of the TCRbeta CDR3 region, genomic DNA was extracted from the sorted cells. The immunoSEQ Assay was used for sequencing of TCRbeta CDR3 regions. TCRdb re-hosts the immuneACCESS table, in-frame sequences only. Its copies lack some clones; in the studies checked, an unresolved V gene accounts for under half of them, and the cause for the rest is not known. The table for this sample lists about 79,000 clones; roughly 88% of them were counted only once. In total, the top ten clones hold less than 4.5% of the sample. These data belong to a study of OX40 agonist ivuxolimab in advanced cancers. Background for the entire study: Ivuxolimab was a fully human IgG2 agonistic monoclonal antibody targeting the costimulatory receptor OX40 (CD134). Intravenous ivuxolimab was administered to patients every 2 weeks at six dose levels: 0.01, 0.1, 0.3, 1.5, 3 and 10 mg/kg. Of the approximately 50 dose-escalation patients, hepatocellular carcinoma was present in around 20, melanoma in approximately 15, renal cell carcinoma in 9 and head and neck cancer in 9. In the dose-escalation cohort, 65% to 90% of patients were male, and the mean age was approximately 60 years, with a range of about 20 to 90. Patients were allowed to have had prior anti-PD-1, anti-PD-L1 or anti-CTLA-4 therapy, and approximately 41% of the dose-escalation patients had previously received checkpoint inhibitors. Partial responses occurred in three dose-escalation patients: two with cutaneous melanoma and one with hepatocellular carcinoma. Peripheral TCRbeta sequencing was intended to test whether TCR sequence diversity was altered and clonal T-cell expansion was caused by ivuxolimab. The monotherapy dose-escalation portion (N = 52 patients) of the phase I ivuxolimab trial is reported in the paper. Paper-wide results and their limitations: At doses of 0.1 to 3.0 mg/kg, clonal expansion of both CD4+ and CD8+ T cells in blood was seen between baseline and week 6. The antigen specificity of the clonally expanded peripheral T cells was not determined. Partial responders in the 0.1-3.0 mg/kg groups had among the lowest normalized peripheral clonal expansion, especially among CD8+ T cells. Low levels of normalized T-cell clonal expansion were also seen in some patients who did not respond. After ivuxolimab, expanded clones were on average more numerous among CD8+ T cells than among CD4+ T cells.

The trial excluded patients who had a history of autoimmune disease or who were on systemic immunosuppression. In every dose cohort, peripheral blood was drawn for TCR sequencing at baseline, cycle 4 day 1, and cycle 7 day 1. Samples came from an open-label, multicenter, first-in-human phase I dose-escalation trial of ivuxolimab. Adults with locally advanced or metastatic melanoma, renal cell carcinoma, hepatocellular carcinoma or head and neck squamous cell carcinoma were enrolled in the trial. Before TCR sequencing, CD4+ T cells and CD8+ T cells from peripheral blood were sorted into separate populations. The germline V gene sets CDR1 to SGDLS and CDR2 to YYNGEE. From V the trimming removes 4 bases and from J it removes 2 bases, while the gene matches leave 8 bases of the junction unaccounted for. From the cysteine through the phenylalanine, the CDR3 covers 15 amino acids. Of all the DNA, just the CDR3 is kept, 45 bases in frame from base 1.

The specimen comprised CD4+ or CD8+ T cells sorted from blood, sampled in a trial of the OX40 agonist ivuxolimab. This TCR was sampled from an adult with an advanced solid tumor such as melanoma, head and neck, liver or kidney cancer. The chain joins TRBV9 to TRBJ2-5, and 7 bases in between align with TRBD2. Here the CDR3 is given as CASSPPGGQQETQYF. The DNA is as follows: TGTGCCAGCAGCCCCCCGGGGGGTCAACAAGAGACCCAGTACTTC.